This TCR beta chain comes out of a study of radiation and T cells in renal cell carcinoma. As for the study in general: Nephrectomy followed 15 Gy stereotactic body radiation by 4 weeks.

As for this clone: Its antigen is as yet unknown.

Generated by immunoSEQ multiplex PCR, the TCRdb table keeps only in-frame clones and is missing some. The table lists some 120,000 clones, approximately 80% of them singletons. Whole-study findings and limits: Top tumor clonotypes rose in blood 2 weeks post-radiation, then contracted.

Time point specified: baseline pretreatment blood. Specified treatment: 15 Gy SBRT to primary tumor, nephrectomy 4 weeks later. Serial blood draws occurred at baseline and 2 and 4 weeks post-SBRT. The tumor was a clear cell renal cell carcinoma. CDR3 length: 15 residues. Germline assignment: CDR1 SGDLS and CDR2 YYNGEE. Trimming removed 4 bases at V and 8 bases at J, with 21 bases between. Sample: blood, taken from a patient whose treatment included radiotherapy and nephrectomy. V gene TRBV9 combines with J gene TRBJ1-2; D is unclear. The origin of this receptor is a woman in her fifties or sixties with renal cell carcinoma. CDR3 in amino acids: CASSSRPRVSWGYTF. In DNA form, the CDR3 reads TGTGCCAGCAGCTCCCGACCCCGGGTATCGTGGGGCTACACCTTC.